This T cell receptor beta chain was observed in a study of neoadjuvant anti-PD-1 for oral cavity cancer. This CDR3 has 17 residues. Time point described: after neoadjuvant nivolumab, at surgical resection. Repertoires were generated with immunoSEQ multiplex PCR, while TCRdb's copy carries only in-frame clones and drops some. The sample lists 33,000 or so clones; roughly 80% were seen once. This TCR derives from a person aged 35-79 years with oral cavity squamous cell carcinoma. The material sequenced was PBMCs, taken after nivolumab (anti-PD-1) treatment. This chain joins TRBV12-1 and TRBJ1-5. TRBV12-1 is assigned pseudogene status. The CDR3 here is CASSFGGPGDWGQPQHF. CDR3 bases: TGTGCCAGCAGCTTTGGGGGACCAGGGGACTGGGGTCAGCCCCAGCATTTT.